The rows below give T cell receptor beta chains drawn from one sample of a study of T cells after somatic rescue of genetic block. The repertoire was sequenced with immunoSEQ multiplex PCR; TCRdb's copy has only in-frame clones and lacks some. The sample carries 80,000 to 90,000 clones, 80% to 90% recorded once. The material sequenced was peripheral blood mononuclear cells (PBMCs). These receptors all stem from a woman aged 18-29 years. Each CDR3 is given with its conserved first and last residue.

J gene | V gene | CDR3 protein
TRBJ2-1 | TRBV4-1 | CASSQDLRRRLHEQFF
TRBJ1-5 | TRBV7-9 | CASSGGLGNQPQHF
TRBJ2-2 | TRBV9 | CASSPAHGSGTGELFF
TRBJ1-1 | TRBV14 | CASSQYYETGSTEAFF
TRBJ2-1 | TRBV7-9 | CASTRGEGWEQFF
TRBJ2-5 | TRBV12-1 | CASSPRGSGPARQETQYF
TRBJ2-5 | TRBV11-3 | CASSLTGSETQYF
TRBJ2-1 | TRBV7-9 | CASSYRPGQTQYNEQFF
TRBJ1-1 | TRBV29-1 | CSGVQGPNTEAFF
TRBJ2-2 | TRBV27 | CASSHYRRGNTGELFF
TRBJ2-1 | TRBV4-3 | CASSQDVSGRAHDEQFF
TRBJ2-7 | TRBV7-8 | CASSKTGLAGFGGSYEQYF
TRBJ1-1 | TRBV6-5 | CASSYSGGTHTEAFF
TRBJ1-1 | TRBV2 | CASIRGSVNTEAFF
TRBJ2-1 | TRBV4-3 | CASSPYGGGGRNEQFF
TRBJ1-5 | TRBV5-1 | CASSYSPFSNQPQHF
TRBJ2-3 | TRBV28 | CASRQGSTDTQYF
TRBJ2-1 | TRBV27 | CASSLYAGLARNNEQFF
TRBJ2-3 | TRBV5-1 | CASSLPRGEGTDTQYF
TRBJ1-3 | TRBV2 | CASSNTGGLGNTIYF
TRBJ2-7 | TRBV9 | CASSVGLVYEQYF
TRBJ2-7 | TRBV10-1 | CASSDGTGWEQYF
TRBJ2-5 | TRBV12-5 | CASGLVTGRIQETQYF
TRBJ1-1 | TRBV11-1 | CASSLRGATEAFF
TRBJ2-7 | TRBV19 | CASSIPDSYEQYF
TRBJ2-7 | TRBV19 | CASSGGLAVYEQYF
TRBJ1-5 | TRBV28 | CASSLSWGGQPQHF
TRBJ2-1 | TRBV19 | CASSIPLAGGRKQFF
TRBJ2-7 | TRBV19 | CASSPQDRVNYEQYF
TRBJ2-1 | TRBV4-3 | CASSQDRSGTYNEQFF
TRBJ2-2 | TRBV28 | CASSLYGGRGGELFF
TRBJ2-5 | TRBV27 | CASSPLGSLKETQYF
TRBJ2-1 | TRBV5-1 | CATAKNALHDEQFF
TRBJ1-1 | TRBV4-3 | CASRGGGQGNTEAFF
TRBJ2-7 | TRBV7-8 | CASSFPGSSYEQYF
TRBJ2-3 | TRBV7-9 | CASEVGGLTDTQYF
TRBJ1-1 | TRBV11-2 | CASSLAGPTGQAFF
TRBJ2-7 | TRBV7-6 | CASSFGGQGTNEQYF
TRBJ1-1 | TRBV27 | CASSFLQNTEAFF
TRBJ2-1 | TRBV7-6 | CASSLVGDRYNEQFF
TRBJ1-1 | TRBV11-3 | CASSLETGSPEAFF
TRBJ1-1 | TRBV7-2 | CASSPSRVGSTEAFF
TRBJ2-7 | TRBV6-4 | CASSEHGDIGTYEQYF
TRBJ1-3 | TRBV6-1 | CASGGRGHGNTIYF
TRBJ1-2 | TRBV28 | CASTGSAQGYGYTF
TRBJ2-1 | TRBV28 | CASRVRLGGDNNEQFF
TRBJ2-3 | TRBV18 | CASSQGGFESTDTQYF
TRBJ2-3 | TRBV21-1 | CASGPTYKRGSGRRDTQYF
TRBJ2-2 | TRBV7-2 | CASNPGLAGLDTGELFF
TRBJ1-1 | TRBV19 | CASSIIGQGGGTEAFF
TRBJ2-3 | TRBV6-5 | CASSFDRADTQYF
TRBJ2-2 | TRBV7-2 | CASSLGGTGELFF
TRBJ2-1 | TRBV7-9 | CASSLDGAGPSYNEQFF
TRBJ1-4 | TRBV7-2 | CASSPVVATNEKLFF
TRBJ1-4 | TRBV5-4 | CASSLYRGATNEKLFF
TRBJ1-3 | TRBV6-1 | CASSGEAGTSGNTIYF
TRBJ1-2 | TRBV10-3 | CAISEGGYGYTF
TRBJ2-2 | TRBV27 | CASSRGWTGELFF
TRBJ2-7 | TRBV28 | CASRTSGLSASYEQYF
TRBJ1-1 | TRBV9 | CASSVVGALNTEAFF